This entry features one T cell receptor (beta chain) sequence. The sample originates from a study of blood T cell repertoires in COVID-19. At the level of the study: Some COVID-19 samples were acute and others convalescent; all came from the United States, Italy and Spain.

The germline V gene has CDR1 MNHEY and CDR2 SVGAGI. The CDR3 consists of 13 residues. Trimming cost V 6 bases and J 3 bases, with 11 bases left between them. The assay was immunoSEQ multiplex PCR, and TCRdb's table has in-frame clones only and misses some. The table lists 250,000 to 400,000 clones, around 90% of them singletons, with 2.9% in the top ten. The sequence came from a woman aged 25 to 45 with COVID-19, enrolled during active disease. Sequencing was done on a sample of peripheral blood. The chain joins TRBV6-5 to TRBJ1-1, with D maybe TRBD1 (6 bases). The CDR3 nucleotides read TGTGCCAGCAGCTTAACAGGGTACACTGAAGCTTTCTTT. This translates into CASSLTGYTEAFF.